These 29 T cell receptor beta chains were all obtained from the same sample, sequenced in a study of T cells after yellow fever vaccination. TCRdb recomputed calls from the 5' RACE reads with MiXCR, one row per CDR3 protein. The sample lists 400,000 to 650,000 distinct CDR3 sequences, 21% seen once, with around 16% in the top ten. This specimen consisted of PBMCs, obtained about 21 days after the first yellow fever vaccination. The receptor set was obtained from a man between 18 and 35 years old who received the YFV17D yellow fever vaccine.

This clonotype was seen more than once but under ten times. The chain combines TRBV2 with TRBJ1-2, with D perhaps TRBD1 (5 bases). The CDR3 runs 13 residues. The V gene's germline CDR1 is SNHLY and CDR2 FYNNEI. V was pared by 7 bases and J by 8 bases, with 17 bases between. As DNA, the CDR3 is TGTGCCAGCACGGAGAGGGGTGGAGACGGCTACACCTTC. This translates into CASTERGGDGYTF. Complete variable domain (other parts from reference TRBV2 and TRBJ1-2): EPEVTQTPSHQVTQMGQEVILRCVPISNHLYFYWYRQILGQKVEFLVSFYNNEISEKSEIFDDQFSVERPDGSNFTLKIRSTKLEDSAMYFCASTERGGDGYTFGSGTRLTVV.

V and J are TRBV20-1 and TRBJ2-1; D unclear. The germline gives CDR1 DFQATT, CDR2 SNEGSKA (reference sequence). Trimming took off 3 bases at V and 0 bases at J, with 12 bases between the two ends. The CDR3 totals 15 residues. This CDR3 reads CSASYPQSSYNEQFF. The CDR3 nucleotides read TGCAGTGCTAGTTACCCGCAAAGCTCCTACAATGAGCAGTTCTTC.

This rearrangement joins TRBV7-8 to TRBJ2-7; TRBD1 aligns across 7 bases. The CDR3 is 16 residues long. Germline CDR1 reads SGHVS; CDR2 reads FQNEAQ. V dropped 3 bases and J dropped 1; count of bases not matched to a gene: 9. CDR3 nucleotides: TGTGCCAGCAGCTTCTACAGGGGAACCTTATCCTACGAGCAGTACGTC. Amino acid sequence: CASSFYRGTLSYEQYV.

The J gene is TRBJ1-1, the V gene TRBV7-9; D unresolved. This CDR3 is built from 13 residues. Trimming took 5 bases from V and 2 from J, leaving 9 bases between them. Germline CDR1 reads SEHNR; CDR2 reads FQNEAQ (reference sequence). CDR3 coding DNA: TGTGCCAGCAGCCTACACAAAAACACTGAAGCTTTCTTT. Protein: CASSLHKNTEAFF.

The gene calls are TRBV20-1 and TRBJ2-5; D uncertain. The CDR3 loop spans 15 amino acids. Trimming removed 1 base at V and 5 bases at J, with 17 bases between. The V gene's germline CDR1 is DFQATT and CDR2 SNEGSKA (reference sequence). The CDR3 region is CSARGATRRSETQYF. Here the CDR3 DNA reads TGCAGTGCTAGAGGGGCCACCCGGCGGTCGGAGACCCAGTACTTC.

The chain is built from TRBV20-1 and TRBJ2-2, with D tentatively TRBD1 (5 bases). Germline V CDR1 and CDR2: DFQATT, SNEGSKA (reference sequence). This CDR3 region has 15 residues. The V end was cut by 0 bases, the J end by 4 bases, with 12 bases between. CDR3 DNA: TGCAGTGCTAGAGATTTCAGGGTATCCACCGGGGAGCTGTTTTTT. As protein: CSARDFRVSTGELFF.

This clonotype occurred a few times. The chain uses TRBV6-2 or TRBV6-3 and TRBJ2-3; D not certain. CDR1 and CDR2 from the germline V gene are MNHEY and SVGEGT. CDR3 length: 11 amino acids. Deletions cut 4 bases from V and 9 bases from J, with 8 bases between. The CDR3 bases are TGTGCCAGCAGTTCATGGGTGACGCAGTATTTT. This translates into CASSSWVTQYF.

CDR3 in amino acids: CASSYDSEVAQYF. The CDR3 coding sequence is TGTGCCAGCAGCTACGACAGTGAGGTCGCCCAGTACTTC. This chain uses TRBV27 with TRBJ2-5; weak D call: TRBD1 (5 bases). Looked up from germline, CDR1 is MNHEY and CDR2 is SMNVEV (reference sequence). The V and J ends lost 6 bases and 9 bases respectively, with 17 bases between them. The CDR3 covers 13 residues.

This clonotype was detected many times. The CDR3 nucleotides are TGTGCCAGCAGTCGACAAGCCAGGGTGGAGAATGAAAAACTGTTTTTT. Residues: CASSRQARVENEKLFF. The rearrangement joins TRBV7-2 to TRBJ1-4, with a possible D match to TRBD1 (5 bases). This CDR3 is 16 amino acids long. V was clipped by 6 bases and J by 5 bases, with 19 bases between them. The germline gives CDR1 SGHTA, CDR2 FQGNSA.

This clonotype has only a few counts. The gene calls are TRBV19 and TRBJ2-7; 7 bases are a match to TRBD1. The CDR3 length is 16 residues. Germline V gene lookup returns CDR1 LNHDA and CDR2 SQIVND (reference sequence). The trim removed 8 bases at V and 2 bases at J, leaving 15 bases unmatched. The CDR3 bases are TGTGCCAGTGCATACCGGGACAGCACCCGTACCTACGAGCAGTACTTC. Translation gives CASAYRDSTRTYEQYF.

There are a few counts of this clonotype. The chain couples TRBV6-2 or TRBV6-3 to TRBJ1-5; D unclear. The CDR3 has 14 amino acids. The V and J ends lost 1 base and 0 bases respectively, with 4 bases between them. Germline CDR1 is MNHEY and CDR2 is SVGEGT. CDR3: CASSYLGSNQPQHF. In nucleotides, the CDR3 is TGTGCCAGCAGTTACTTAGGTAGCAATCAGCCCCAGCATTTT.

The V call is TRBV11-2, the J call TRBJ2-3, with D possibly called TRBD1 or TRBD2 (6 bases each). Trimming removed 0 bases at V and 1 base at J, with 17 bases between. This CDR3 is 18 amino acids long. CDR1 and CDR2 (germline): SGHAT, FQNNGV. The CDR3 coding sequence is TGTGCCAGCAGCTTAGATCTAGGGGGGATAGTACGCACAGATACGCAGTATTTT. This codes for CASSLDLGGIVRTDTQYF.

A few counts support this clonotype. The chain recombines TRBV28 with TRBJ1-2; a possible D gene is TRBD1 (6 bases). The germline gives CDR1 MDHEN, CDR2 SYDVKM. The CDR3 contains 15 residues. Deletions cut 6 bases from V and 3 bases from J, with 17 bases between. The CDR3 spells CASSLVDRRDYGYTF. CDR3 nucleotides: TGTGCCAGCAGCTTAGTCGACAGGAGGGACTATGGCTACACCTTC.

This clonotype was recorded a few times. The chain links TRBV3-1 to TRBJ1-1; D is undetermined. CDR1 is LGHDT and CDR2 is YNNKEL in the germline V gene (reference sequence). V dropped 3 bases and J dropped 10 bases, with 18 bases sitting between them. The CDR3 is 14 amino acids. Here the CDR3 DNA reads TGTGCCAGCAGCCATTATAGGACTCCGACGGGAGCTTTCTTT. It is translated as CASSHYRTPTGAFF.

The CDR3 DNA follows: TGTGCCAGCAGCGGTGGGGGAATTGGAAACACCATATATTTT. As protein: CASSGGGIGNTIYF. The chain links TRBV7-6 to TRBJ1-3; D is perhaps TRBD1 (5 bases). CDR1 and CDR2 (germline): SGHVS, FNYEAQ. The V and J ends lost 5 bases and 3 bases respectively, with 11 bases between them. CDR3 size: 14 residues.

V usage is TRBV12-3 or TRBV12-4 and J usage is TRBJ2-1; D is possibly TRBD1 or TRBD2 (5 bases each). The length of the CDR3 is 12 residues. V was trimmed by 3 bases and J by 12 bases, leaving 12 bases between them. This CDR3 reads CASSFRSRGQFF. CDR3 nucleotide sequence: TGTGCCAGCAGTTTTCGTTCGAGGGGGCAGTTCTTC.

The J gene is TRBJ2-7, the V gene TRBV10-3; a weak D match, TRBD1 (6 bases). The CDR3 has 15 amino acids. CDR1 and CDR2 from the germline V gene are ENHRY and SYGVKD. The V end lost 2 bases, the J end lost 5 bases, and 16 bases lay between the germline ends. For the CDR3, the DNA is TGTGCCATCAGTGAGGCTTTACAGGGAAACAACGAGCAGTACTTC. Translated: CAISEALQGNNEQYF.

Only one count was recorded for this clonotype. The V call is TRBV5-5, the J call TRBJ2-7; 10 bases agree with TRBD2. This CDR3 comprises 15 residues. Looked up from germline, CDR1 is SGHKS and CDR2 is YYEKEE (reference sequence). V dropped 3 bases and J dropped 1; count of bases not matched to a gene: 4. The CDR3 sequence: CASSYSGGASYEQYV. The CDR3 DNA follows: TGTGCCAGCAGCTACAGCGGGGGGGCATCCTACGAGCAGTACGTC.

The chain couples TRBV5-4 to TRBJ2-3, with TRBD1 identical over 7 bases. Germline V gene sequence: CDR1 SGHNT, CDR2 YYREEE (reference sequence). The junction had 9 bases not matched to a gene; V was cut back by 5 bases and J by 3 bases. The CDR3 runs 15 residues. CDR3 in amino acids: CASSLTGRLTDTQYF. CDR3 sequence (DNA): TGTGCCAGCAGTTTGACAGGGAGATTGACAGATACGCAGTATTTT.

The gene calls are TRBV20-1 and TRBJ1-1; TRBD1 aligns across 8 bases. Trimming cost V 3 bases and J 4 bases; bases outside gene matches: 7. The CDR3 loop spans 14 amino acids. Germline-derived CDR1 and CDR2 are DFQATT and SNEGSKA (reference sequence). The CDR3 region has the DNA TGCAGTGCTAGCCTCGCAGGGACAGGCACTGAAGCTTTCTTT. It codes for CSASLAGTGTEAFF.

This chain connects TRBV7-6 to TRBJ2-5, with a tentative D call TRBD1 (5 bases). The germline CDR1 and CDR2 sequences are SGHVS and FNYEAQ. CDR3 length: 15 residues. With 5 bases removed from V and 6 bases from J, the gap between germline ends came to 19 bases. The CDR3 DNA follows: TGTGCCAGCAGCCAAGCGTACGGCAGGGAAAAGACCCAGTACTTC. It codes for CASSQAYGREKTQYF.

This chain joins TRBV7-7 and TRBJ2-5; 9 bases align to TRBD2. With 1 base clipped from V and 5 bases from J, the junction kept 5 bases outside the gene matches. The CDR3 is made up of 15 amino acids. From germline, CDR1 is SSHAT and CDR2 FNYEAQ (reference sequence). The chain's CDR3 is CASSLDLAGQETQYF. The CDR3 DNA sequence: TGTGCCAGCAGCTTAGATCTAGCGGGGCAGGAGACCCAGTACTTC.

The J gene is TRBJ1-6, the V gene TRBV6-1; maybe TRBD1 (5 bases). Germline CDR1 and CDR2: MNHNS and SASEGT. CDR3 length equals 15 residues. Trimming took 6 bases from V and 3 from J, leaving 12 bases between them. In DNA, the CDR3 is TGTGCCAGCAGGGACACACGGCTCTATAATTCACCCCTCCACTTT. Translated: CASRDTRLYNSPLHF.

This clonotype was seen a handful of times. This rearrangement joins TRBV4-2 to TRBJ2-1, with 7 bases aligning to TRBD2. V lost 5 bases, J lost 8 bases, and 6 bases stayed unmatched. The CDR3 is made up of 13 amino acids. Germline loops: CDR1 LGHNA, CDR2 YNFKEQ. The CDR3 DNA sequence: TGTGCCAGCAGCTCCAGACTAGCCGATGAGCAGTTCTTC. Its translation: CASSSRLADEQFF.

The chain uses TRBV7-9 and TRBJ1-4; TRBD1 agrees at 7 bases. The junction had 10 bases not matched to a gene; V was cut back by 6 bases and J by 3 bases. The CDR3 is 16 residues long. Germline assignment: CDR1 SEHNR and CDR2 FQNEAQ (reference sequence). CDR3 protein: CASSPEGARPNEKLFF. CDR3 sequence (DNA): TGTGCCAGCAGTCCCGAGGGGGCTAGGCCTAATGAAAAACTGTTTTTT.

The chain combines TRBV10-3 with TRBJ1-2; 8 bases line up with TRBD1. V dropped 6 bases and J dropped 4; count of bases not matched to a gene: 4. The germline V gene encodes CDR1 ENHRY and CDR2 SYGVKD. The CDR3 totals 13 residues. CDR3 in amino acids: CAISGTGGYGYTF. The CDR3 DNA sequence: TGTGCCATCAGCGGTACAGGGGGCTATGGCTACACCTTC.

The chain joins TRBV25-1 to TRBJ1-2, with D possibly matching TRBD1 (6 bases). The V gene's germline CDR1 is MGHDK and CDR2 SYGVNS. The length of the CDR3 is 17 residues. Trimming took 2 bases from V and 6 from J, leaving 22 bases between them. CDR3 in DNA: TGTGCCAGCAGTGAAAGGAGGGGTACAGGGTTGGTTCATGGCTACACCTTC. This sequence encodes CASSERRGTGLVHGYTF.

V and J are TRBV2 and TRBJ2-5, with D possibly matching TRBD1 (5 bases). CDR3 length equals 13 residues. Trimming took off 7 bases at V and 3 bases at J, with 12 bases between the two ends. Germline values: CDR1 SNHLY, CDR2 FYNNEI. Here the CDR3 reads CASTSSGKETQYF. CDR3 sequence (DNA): TGTGCCAGCACCAGCTCAGGGAAAGAGACCCAGTACTTC.

CDR3 sequence reads: CASSQGPTGADSRALLHF. DNA of the CDR3: TGCGCCAGCAGCCAAGGCCCCACAGGAGCCGACTCAAGAGCCCTCCTCCACTTT. The gene calls are TRBV4-1 and TRBJ1-6; D might be TRBD1 (5 bases). Germline loops: CDR1 MGHRA, CDR2 YSYEKL. This CDR3 comprises 18 residues. V shed 1 base and J shed 15 bases, with 28 bases lying between them.